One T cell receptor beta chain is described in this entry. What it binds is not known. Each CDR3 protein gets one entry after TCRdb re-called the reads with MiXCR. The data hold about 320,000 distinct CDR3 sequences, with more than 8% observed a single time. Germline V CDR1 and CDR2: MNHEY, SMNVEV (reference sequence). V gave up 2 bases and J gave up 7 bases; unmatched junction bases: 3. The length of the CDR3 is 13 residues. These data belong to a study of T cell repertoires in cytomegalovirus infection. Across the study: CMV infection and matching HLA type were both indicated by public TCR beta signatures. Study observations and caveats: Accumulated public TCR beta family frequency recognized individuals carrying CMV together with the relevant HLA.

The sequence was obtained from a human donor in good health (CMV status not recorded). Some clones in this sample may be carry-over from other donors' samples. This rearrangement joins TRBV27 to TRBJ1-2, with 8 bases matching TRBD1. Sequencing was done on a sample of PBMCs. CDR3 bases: TGTGCCAGCAGTTTAACAGGGGGGCTTGGCTACACCTTC. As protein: CASSLTGGLGYTF.